A selection of T cell receptor beta chains follows, all from one sample in a study of blood T cell repertoires in COVID-19. Sequencing used immunoSEQ multiplex PCR; TCRdb keeps in-frame clones, though not all of them. The sample yields just under 300,000 clones, about 88% seen once. The sample consisted of peripheral blood. The receptors shown here come from a man aged 65 to 85 with acute or convalescent COVID-19. Each CDR3 is given with its conserved first and last residue. Each record gives: D gene, J gene, clone size, V gene, CDR3 DNA, CDR3 protein. A D gene is named only where the DNA matches it firmly. Only part of the rows carry a size: once, few, many, or a class if the clone is expanded.

d_call: TRBD1; j_call: TRBJ2-7; clone_size: NA; v_call: TRBV5-1; cdr3_nt: TGCGCCAGCAGCTTGGCGACAGGGGGCTACGAGCAGTACTTC; cdr3_aa: CASSLATGGYEQYF
d_call: TRBD2; j_call: TRBJ2-7; clone_size: few; v_call: TRBV3-1/TRBV3-2; cdr3_nt: TGTGCCAGCAGCCAACTAGCGGGGTACGAGCAGTACTTC; cdr3_aa: CASSQLAGYEQYF
d_call: TRBD2; j_call: TRBJ2-5; clone_size: NA; v_call: TRBV4-2; cdr3_nt: TGTGCCAGCAGCCAAGACACTAGCGGGAGCGGGGAGACCCAGTACTTC; cdr3_aa: CASSQDTSGSGETQYF
d_call: NA; j_call: TRBJ2-7; clone_size: NA; v_call: TRBV19; cdr3_nt: TGTGCCAGTAGTATAGGTCTCCCTGGGCCGCAAGGCGAGCAGTACTTC; cdr3_aa: CASSIGLPGPQGEQYF
d_call: NA; j_call: TRBJ2-7; clone_size: NA; v_call: TRBV4-3; cdr3_nt: TGCGCCAGCAGCCAAGAAGCGGTTTTCCCGTACGAGCAGTACTTC; cdr3_aa: CASSQEAVFPYEQYF
d_call: NA; j_call: TRBJ2-1; clone_size: NA; v_call: TRBV23-1; cdr3_nt: TGCGCCAGCAGTCCAAGAGACTCCCGACTGAACAATGAGCAGTTCTTC; cdr3_aa: CASSPRDSRLNNEQFF
d_call: TRBD1; j_call: TRBJ2-2; clone_size: NA; v_call: TRBV7-2; cdr3_nt: TGTGCCAACCGGGACAGGCTGAACACCGGGGAGCTGTTTTTT; cdr3_aa: CANRDRLNTGELFF
d_call: TRBD1; j_call: TRBJ2-2; clone_size: once; v_call: TRBV29-1; cdr3_nt: TGCAGCGTGGGACAGGGCGCCGGGGAGCTGTTTTTT; cdr3_aa: CSVGQGAGELFF
d_call: TRBD1; j_call: TRBJ1-2; clone_size: NA; v_call: TRBV7-2; cdr3_nt: TGTGCCAGCAGCCCGCGACAGGGGAACTATGGCTACACCTTC; cdr3_aa: CASSPRQGNYGYTF
d_call: NA; j_call: TRBJ1-5; clone_size: NA; v_call: TRBV4-3; cdr3_nt: TGCGCCAGCAGCCAAGAACTGCGGAAGCCCCAGCATTTT; cdr3_aa: CASSQELRKPQHF
d_call: TRBD2; j_call: TRBJ2-7; clone_size: NA; v_call: TRBV7-2; cdr3_nt: TGTGCCAGCAGCTCGGGACTAGCGGAGTACGAGCAGTACTTC; cdr3_aa: CASSSGLAEYEQYF
d_call: TRBD1; j_call: TRBJ1-6; clone_size: NA; v_call: TRBV6-5; cdr3_nt: TGTGCCAGCGGTCCGGGACAGGGGAATTCACCCCTCCACTTT; cdr3_aa: CASGPGQGNSPLHF
d_call: TRBD2; j_call: TRBJ2-3; clone_size: NA; v_call: TRBV9; cdr3_nt: TGTGCCAGCAGCGTACCCACTAGGACTAGCGGGAGTCTGACAGATACGCAGTATTTT; cdr3_aa: CASSVPTRTSGSLTDTQYF
d_call: TRBD1; j_call: TRBJ1-2; clone_size: NA; v_call: TRBV19; cdr3_nt: TGTGCCAGTAGTATCCCCACCACAGGGGGCAGTGGCTACACCTTC; cdr3_aa: CASSIPTTGGSGYTF
d_call: NA; j_call: TRBJ2-5; clone_size: NA; v_call: TRBV12-3/TRBV12-4; cdr3_nt: TGTGCCAGCAGTTTATACAACCAAGAGACCCAGTACTTC; cdr3_aa: CASSLYNQETQYF
d_call: NA; j_call: TRBJ1-2; clone_size: few; v_call: TRBV3-1/TRBV3-2; cdr3_nt: TGTGCCAGCAGCCAAGATCAGGGTTATGGCTACACCTTC; cdr3_aa: CASSQDQGYGYTF
d_call: NA; j_call: TRBJ2-5; clone_size: NA; v_call: TRBV11-2; cdr3_nt: TGTGCCAGCAGCTTAGATTTTGCGGAGACCCAGTACTTC; cdr3_aa: CASSLDFAETQYF
d_call: NA; j_call: TRBJ2-7; clone_size: NA; v_call: TRBV7-2; cdr3_nt: TGTGCCAGCAGCTTAGTAGGAGGGAACTACGAGCAGTACTTC; cdr3_aa: CASSLVGGNYEQYF
d_call: NA; j_call: TRBJ1-2; clone_size: NA; v_call: TRBV23-1; cdr3_nt: TGCGCCAGCAGCCGGAGGCCGGGCCGACCACCTGGCTACACCTTC; cdr3_aa: CASSRRPGRPPGYTF
d_call: NA; j_call: TRBJ1-6; clone_size: NA; v_call: TRBV30; cdr3_nt: TGTGCCTGGAGTTTTGATACATCACCCCTCCACTTT; cdr3_aa: CAWSFDTSPLHF
d_call: NA; j_call: TRBJ2-7; clone_size: NA; v_call: TRBV28; cdr3_nt: TGTGCCAGCAGTTTATCAGTGATCTACGAGCAGTACTTC; cdr3_aa: CASSLSVIYEQYF
d_call: TRBD1; j_call: TRBJ1-1; clone_size: NA; v_call: TRBV5-6; cdr3_nt: TGTGCCAGCAGCTCTGGGTGGGCAACAGGGGGACCTGAAGCTTTCTTT; cdr3_aa: CASSSGWATGGPEAFF
d_call: NA; j_call: TRBJ1-6; clone_size: NA; v_call: TRBV7-9; cdr3_nt: TGTGCCAGCACCTCCCCGTTTAATTCACCCCTCCACTTT; cdr3_aa: CASTSPFNSPLHF
d_call: TRBD1; j_call: TRBJ2-5; clone_size: NA; v_call: TRBV30; cdr3_nt: TGTGCCTGGAGTGTAAAAGGGGGCGTGGAGACCCAGTACTTC; cdr3_aa: CAWSVKGGVETQYF
d_call: NA; j_call: TRBJ2-5; clone_size: NA; v_call: TRBV27; cdr3_nt: TGTGCCAGCAGAGTAGGTCAGGGATTAACAGAGACCCAGTACTTC; cdr3_aa: CASRVGQGLTETQYF
d_call: TRBD2; j_call: TRBJ2-2; clone_size: NA; v_call: TRBV11-3; cdr3_nt: TGTGCCAGCAGCGGGGGACTAGTTCCCGGGGAGCTGTTTTTT; cdr3_aa: CASSGGLVPGELFF
d_call: TRBD2; j_call: TRBJ2-1; clone_size: NA; v_call: TRBV5-4; cdr3_nt: TGTGCCAGCAGCTCCGGCGGGGGTGAAGGGATAGGTGAGCAGTTCTTC; cdr3_aa: CASSSGGGEGIGEQFF
d_call: TRBD1; j_call: TRBJ2-7; clone_size: NA; v_call: TRBV18; cdr3_nt: TGTGCCAGCTCACCACCGATTGGTGCAGGGGGCTTATACGAGCAGTACTTC; cdr3_aa: CASSPPIGAGGLYEQYF
d_call: NA; j_call: TRBJ1-3; clone_size: once; v_call: TRBV30; cdr3_nt: TGTGCCTGGAGTTCTACAGGTTACTCTGGAAACACCATATATTTT; cdr3_aa: CAWSSTGYSGNTIYF
d_call: NA; j_call: TRBJ1-5; clone_size: NA; v_call: TRBV18; cdr3_nt: TGTGCCAGCTCATCGACAGCCGTCAGCAATCAGCCCCAGCATTTT; cdr3_aa: CASSSTAVSNQPQHF
d_call: NA; j_call: TRBJ1-1; clone_size: NA; v_call: TRBV12-3/TRBV12-4; cdr3_nt: TGTGCCAGCAGTTTATTCAGTGAAGCTTTCTTT; cdr3_aa: CASSLFSEAFF
d_call: TRBD2; j_call: TRBJ2-7; clone_size: NA; v_call: TRBV28; cdr3_nt: TGTGCCAGCAGTAAGATAGGGGAGGGCGAGCAGTACTTC; cdr3_aa: CASSKIGEGEQYF
d_call: NA; j_call: TRBJ1-2; clone_size: NA; v_call: TRBV28; cdr3_nt: TGTGCCAGCAGCGGTAATGGCTACACCTTC; cdr3_aa: CASSGNGYTF
d_call: TRBD1; j_call: TRBJ1-3; clone_size: NA; v_call: TRBV5-6; cdr3_nt: TGTGCCAGCAGCTCATGGACAGGTTACTCTGGAAACACCATATATTTT; cdr3_aa: CASSSWTGYSGNTIYF
d_call: NA; j_call: TRBJ1-2; clone_size: NA; v_call: TRBV4-3; cdr3_nt: TGCGCCAGCAGCCAAGGGGCAGGGGTTGACTATGGCTACACCTTC; cdr3_aa: CASSQGAGVDYGYTF
d_call: NA; j_call: TRBJ1-2; clone_size: once; v_call: TRBV6-6; cdr3_nt: TGTGCCAGCATCCTCCAGGGTTATGGGTCCAATGGCTACACCTTC; cdr3_aa: CASILQGYGSNGYTF
d_call: NA; j_call: TRBJ1-6; clone_size: NA; v_call: TRBV7-6; cdr3_nt: TGTGCCAGCAGCCGGTTAAGCCCCACGGGGATGGGTAATTCACCCCTCCACTTT; cdr3_aa: CASSRLSPTGMGNSPLHF
d_call: NA; j_call: TRBJ2-1; clone_size: few; v_call: TRBV6-5; cdr3_nt: TGTGCCAGCAGTTCCACCGGGACTCTTTCTCAGTTCTTC; cdr3_aa: CASSSTGTLSQFF
d_call: TRBD2; j_call: TRBJ2-7; clone_size: NA; v_call: TRBV29-1; cdr3_nt: TGCAGCGTTGAGAGGGAGGGCCGCTCCTACGAGCAGTACTTC; cdr3_aa: CSVEREGRSYEQYF
d_call: NA; j_call: TRBJ2-4; clone_size: NA; v_call: TRBV28; cdr3_nt: TGTGCCAGCAGCGGTGGCATTCAGTACTTC; cdr3_aa: CASSGGIQYF
d_call: NA; j_call: TRBJ2-4; clone_size: NA; v_call: TRBV7-2; cdr3_nt: TGTGCCAGCAGCGACGGAGTGAACACCAAAAACATTCAGTACTTC; cdr3_aa: CASSDGVNTKNIQYF
d_call: NA; j_call: TRBJ1-1; clone_size: NA; v_call: TRBV12-3/TRBV12-4; cdr3_nt: TGTGCCAGCAGTCAAACACGGAACACTGAAGCTTTCTTT; cdr3_aa: CASSQTRNTEAFF
d_call: NA; j_call: TRBJ1-6; clone_size: NA; v_call: TRBV3-1/TRBV3-2; cdr3_nt: TGTGCCTGGGGGGGGGATTCACCCCTCCACTTT; cdr3_aa: CAWGGDSPLHF
d_call: NA; j_call: TRBJ2-3; clone_size: NA; v_call: TRBV7-9; cdr3_nt: TGTGCCAGCAGCTCCAATAGCGGCAGGCGGGATACGCAGTATTTT; cdr3_aa: CASSSNSGRRDTQYF
d_call: TRBD1; j_call: TRBJ1-2; clone_size: NA; v_call: TRBV10-2; cdr3_nt: TGCGCCAGCAGTGAGTCCACAGGGGGCTATGGCTACACCTTC; cdr3_aa: CASSESTGGYGYTF
d_call: NA; j_call: TRBJ1-1; clone_size: NA; v_call: TRBV6-5; cdr3_nt: TGTGCCAGCAGCCGGGGGGGGCAGTTGAACACTGAAGCTTTCTTT; cdr3_aa: CASSRGGQLNTEAFF
d_call: NA; j_call: TRBJ1-4; clone_size: NA; v_call: TRBV3-1/TRBV3-2; cdr3_nt: TGTGCCAGCAGCCAAGGGGGGGGGAGTGAAAAACTGTTTTTT; cdr3_aa: CASSQGGGSEKLFF
d_call: NA; j_call: TRBJ1-1; clone_size: NA; v_call: TRBV27; cdr3_nt: TGTGCCAGCAGTTTAGCGCGGAACACTGAAGCTTTCTTT; cdr3_aa: CASSLARNTEAFF
d_call: TRBD1; j_call: TRBJ1-1; clone_size: NA; v_call: TRBV9; cdr3_nt: TGTGCCAGCAGCGTGGGACAGACCAACACTGAAGCTTTCTTT; cdr3_aa: CASSVGQTNTEAFF
d_call: NA; j_call: TRBJ2-7; clone_size: NA; v_call: TRBV4-3; cdr3_nt: TGCGCCAGCAGCCAAGCCCTTCGGACAGATTTCTACGAGCAGTACTTC; cdr3_aa: CASSQALRTDFYEQYF
d_call: TRBD1; j_call: TRBJ1-4; clone_size: NA; v_call: TRBV7-9; cdr3_nt: TGTGCCAGCAGCTTGGGACAGGCTAATGAAAAACTGTTTTTT; cdr3_aa: CASSLGQANEKLFF
d_call: TRBD1; j_call: TRBJ1-3; clone_size: NA; v_call: TRBV28; cdr3_nt: TGTGCCAGCAGTCCCCCCGGGACAGGGGGAAACACCATATATTTT; cdr3_aa: CASSPPGTGGNTIYF
d_call: TRBD2; j_call: TRBJ2-3; clone_size: NA; v_call: TRBV18; cdr3_nt: TGTGCCAGCTCGGCGCGGGGGAGCACAGATACGCAGTATTTT; cdr3_aa: CASSARGSTDTQYF
d_call: TRBD2; j_call: TRBJ2-3; clone_size: few; v_call: TRBV19; cdr3_nt: TGTGCCAGTAGTACCACCGGGGGAGGGGTGAGGGCAGATACGCAGTATTTT; cdr3_aa: CASSTTGGGVRADTQYF
d_call: TRBD2; j_call: TRBJ2-7; clone_size: NA; v_call: TRBV6-5; cdr3_nt: TGTGCCAGCAGCACCCAGGCGGGGGGGCCCTACGAGCAGTACTTC; cdr3_aa: CASSTQAGGPYEQYF
d_call: TRBD2; j_call: TRBJ2-5; clone_size: NA; v_call: TRBV3-1/TRBV3-2; cdr3_nt: TGTGCCAGCAGCCAAGTTGCAGGACTAGCGCCCAAGGGGGAGACCCAGTACTTC; cdr3_aa: CASSQVAGLAPKGETQYF
d_call: NA; j_call: TRBJ1-2; clone_size: few; v_call: TRBV7-9; cdr3_nt: TGTGCCGCGGCCAGTAACTATGGCTACACCTTC; cdr3_aa: CAAASNYGYTF